This T cell receptor beta chain is from a study of tumor and adjacent non-tumor tissue in lung cancer. Study at large: Histology: around 13 adenocarcinoma, a couple of squamous cell carcinoma, 1 small cell lung cancer.

This CDR3 is 14 amino acids long. Germline CDR1 is SGHAT and CDR2 is FQDESV (reference sequence). This sample's RNA came from whole unsorted tissue. This non-tumor lung sample came from over 3 cm beyond the tumor edge. Chemotherapy-naive patients with new lung cancer underwent thoracic surgery in China, August–November 2014. As for this clonotype: Mismatch with germline at one junction end may stem from a read error.

TCRbeta libraries were built with three rounds of nested PCR, modified from ARM-PCR. TCRdb ran MiXCR on the multiplex PCR reads and lists one entry per CDR3 protein. This sample has 70,000 to 90,000 distinct CDR3 sequences; approximately 68% occur once, and the top ten carry 28%. The source material was distant non-tumor lung tissue. The chain is built from TRBV11-1 and TRBJ2-3, with a weak D call TRBD1 (6 bases). The origin of this receptor is a woman in her forties or fifties with non-small cell lung cancer. CDR3 in DNA: TGTGCCAGCGGCATAACTGCAGGGGCTGATACGCAGTGTTTT. It specifies CASGITAGADTQCF.